These 16 T cell receptor beta chains came from one sample sequenced in a study of cytomegalovirus exposure and HLA in healthy donors (dated by TCRdb to about 2017). The library was obtained by the immunoSEQ multiplex PCR assay. For the multiplex PCR, a mixture combining 60 forward primers for TCR Vbeta segments and 13 reverse primers for TCR Jbeta segments was used. In TCRdb, the immuneACCESS table is reduced to in-frame sequences with V and J assigned. These tables do not hold every clone; where another copy was compared, an unresolved V gene accounts for under half, and the others remain unexplained. A total of around 93,000 clones appear in this sample, around 82% of them only once. The ten largest clones capture around 3.7% of the sample. The sequencing sample was made of PBMCs. These receptors all stem from a man under 40 in good health and CMV-seropositive.

The chain combines TRBV4-1 with TRBJ2-2; 9 bases are shared with TRBD1. CDR3 length: 16 amino acids. Germline assignment: CDR1 MGHRA and CDR2 YSYEKL. Trimming at V came to 4 bases and at J to 4 bases, leaving 7 bases not matched to a gene. The chain's CDR3 is CASSPDRGIGTGELFF. The CDR3 nucleotides are TGCGCCAGCAGCCCGGACAGGGGAATAGGCACCGGGGAGCTGTTTTTT.

The chain couples TRBV29-1 to TRBJ2-1, with D possibly being TRBD2 (5 bases). The CDR3 is 13 residues long. Trimming shortened V by 2 bases and J by 4 bases, and 9 bases separated the two germline ends. Germline loops: CDR1 SQVTM, CDR2 ANQGSEA. In DNA, the CDR3 is TGCAGCGTTGAAAGGCCGGGGTACAATGAGCAGTTCTTC. Protein product: CSVERPGYNEQFF.

The chain employs TRBV19 and TRBJ2-7; 9 nucleotides agree with TRBD2. This CDR3 contains 15 residues. Germline assignment: CDR1 LNHDA and CDR2 SQIVND (reference sequence). Trimming removed 3 bases from V and 6 bases from J; junction bases left unmatched: 9. The CDR3 region has the DNA TGTGCCAGTAGTATCAGGGGAGGTAGCGGGAGCGAGCAGTACTTC. It translates to CASSIRGGSGSEQYF.

This clone was recorded a few times. The chain couples TRBV10-3 to TRBJ1-3; tentative D call: TRBD1 (6 bases). The CDR3 runs 15 residues. With 11 bases removed from V and 4 bases from J, the gap between germline ends came to 21 bases. Germline V CDR1 and CDR2: ENHRY, SYGVKD. The CDR3 DNA sequence: TGTGCCGCACAGGGCTCGCGGGGGCCAGGAAACACCATATATTTT. It is translated as CAAQGSRGPGNTIYF.

The chain joins TRBV6-5 to TRBJ1-2, with 8 bases that match TRBD1. Trimming removed 6 bases from V and 3 bases from J; junction bases left unmatched: 3. CDR3 length: 13 residues. Germline V gives CDR1 MNHEY, CDR2 SVGAGI. The CDR3 here is CASRLQGDYGYTF. The CDR3 coding sequence is TGTGCCAGCAGACTACAGGGGGACTATGGCTACACCTTC.

The chain recombines TRBV6-1 with TRBJ2-1, with TRBD1 identical over 8 bases. V lost 2 bases, J lost 8 bases, and 11 bases stayed unmatched. The CDR3 has 16 residues. Germline loops: CDR1 MNHNS, CDR2 SASEGT. CDR3 region: CASSELRGRGPDEQFF. The DNA of the CDR3 is TGTGCCAGCAGTGAATTAAGGGGCAGGGGGCCGGATGAGCAGTTCTTC.

The chain joins TRBV10-1 to TRBJ2-2, with D possibly being TRBD1 (6 bases). Germline V gene lookup returns CDR1 WNHNN and CDR2 SYGVQD (reference sequence). The length of the CDR3 is 15 residues. The V gene lost 3 bases and the J gene lost 2 bases, with 10 bases spanning the gap. Here the CDR3 reads CASSDQGLNTGELFF. The CDR3 DNA reads as TGCGCCAGCAGTGATCAGGGGCTAAACACCGGGGAGCTGTTTTTT.

The V call is TRBV27, the J call TRBJ1-6; 7 bases agree with TRBD1. V dropped 6 bases and J dropped 0; count of bases not matched to a gene: 11. The CDR3 has 18 residues. CDR1 is MNHEY, CDR2 SMNVEV, per germline (reference sequence). The CDR3 DNA follows: TGTGCCAGCAGAAACAGGGGACAACTTTCCTCCTATAATTCACCCCTCCACTTT. Protein: CASRNRGQLSSYNSPLHF.

The chain joins TRBV11-2 to TRBJ2-1, with TRBD2 matching over 13 bases. The CDR3 spans 15 residues. The germline V gene encodes CDR1 SGHAT and CDR2 FQNNGV. V was pared by 6 bases and J by 6 bases, with 5 bases of the junction left unmatched. CDR3 loop: CASSLLAGGPNEQFF. CDR3 DNA: TGTGCCAGCAGTTTACTAGCGGGAGGGCCCAATGAGCAGTTCTTC.

The chain employs TRBV7-2 and TRBJ2-2; TRBD2 matches 9 bases. Per germline, CDR1 SGHTA and CDR2 FQGNSA. The junction had 4 bases not matched to a gene; V was cut back by 1 base and J by 4 bases. The CDR3 is 16 amino acids. CDR3 sequence: CASSLDPSGVTGELFF. The CDR3 nucleotides are TGTGCCAGCAGCTTAGACCCTAGCGGGGTCACCGGGGAGCTGTTTTTT.

This chain joins TRBV5-1 and TRBJ2-1; tentatively, D is TRBD2 (6 bases). The V end was cut by 0 bases, the J end by 8 bases, with 12 bases between. The V gene's germline CDR1 is SGHRS and CDR2 YFSETQ. The CDR3 extends over 14 amino acids. In DNA, the CDR3 is TGCGCCAGCAGCTTGGTAGGAGGGAACGATGAGCAGTTCTTC. This codes for CASSLVGGNDEQFF.

Concerning this clone itself: No conserved phenylalanine or tryptophan ends this CDR3, so it is likely a read error. This chain joins TRBV11-2 and TRBJ1-1, with 8 bases lining up with TRBD1. CDR1 is SGHAT, CDR2 FQNNGV, per germline. The V segment lost 3 bases and the J segment 4 bases; nucleotides outside the gene matches: 4. This CDR3 region has 14 residues. CDR3 protein: CASSFGQGGTEAFV. The CDR3 DNA reads TGTGCCAGCAGCTTCGGACAGGGTGGCACTGAAGCTTTCGTT.

V is TRBV7-6 and J is TRBJ1-1; possible D gene TRBD1, 6 bases. The germline CDR1 and CDR2 sequences are SGHVS and FNYEAQ. With 5 bases removed from V and 4 bases from J, the gap between germline ends came to 14 bases. CDR3 size: 14 residues. The CDR3 bases are TGTGCCAGCAGCCAAATGACAGGTGGCACTGAAGCTTTCTTT. Translation gives CASSQMTGGTEAFF.

This clone has only one observation. The J gene is TRBJ2-7, the V gene TRBV18; a possible D gene is TRBD2 (5 bases). This CDR3 spans 14 amino acids. Trimming left V 4 bases short and J 2 bases short, with 12 bases between. Germline lookup yields CDR1 KGHSH and CDR2 LQKENI. The CDR3 is CASSLNGVAYEQYF. In DNA form, the CDR3 reads TGTGCCAGCTCACTTAACGGGGTTGCCTACGAGCAGTACTTC.

J is TRBJ2-2 and V is TRBV5-4; TRBD2 matches at 8 bases. Losses at the gene ends were 4 bases for V and 0 bases for J; bases not matched to a gene: 5. The CDR3 is 16 residues long. Germline V CDR1 and CDR2: SGHNT, YYREEE (reference sequence). The DNA of the CDR3 is TGTGCCAGCAGCCCCTCTAGCGGGTCGAACACCGGGGAGCTGTTTTTT. Residues: CASSPSSGSNTGELFF.

With regard to this clone: Within the sample, other DNA sequences also encode this same CDR3. This chain uses TRBV5-4 with TRBJ2-2; 11 nucleotides align to TRBD2. V trimming: 4 bases; J trimming: 1 base; junction bases outside the gene matches: 3. The CDR3 sequence is 16 residues long. Looked up from germline, CDR1 is SGHNT and CDR2 is YYREEE (reference sequence). CDR3 region: CASSDGLAGNTGELFF. DNA for the CDR3: TGTGCCAGCAGCGACGGACTAGCGGGGAACACCGGGGAGCTGTTTTTT.